One and the same sample provided the 27 T cell receptor beta chains below, sequenced in a study of blood T cell repertoires in COVID-19. The protocol was immunoSEQ multiplex PCR, while the TCRdb copy is restricted to in-frame clones and leaves out a portion. The table shows fewer than 110,000 clones, with 65% to 80% occurring only once. Sequenced material: peripheral blood. The source is a man aged 70-80 years with acute or convalescent COVID-19.

The rearrangement links TRBV19 to TRBJ2-3; 9 nucleotides match TRBD2. This CDR3 has 13 amino acids. The V gene's germline CDR1 is LNHDA and CDR2 SQIVND (reference sequence). The J segment lost 6 bases and the V segment lost 9 bases, leaving 7 bases of the junction unmatched. The chain's CDR3 is CASEAGGRDTQYF. The CDR3 DNA follows: TGTGCCAGCGAAGCGGGGGGCCGGGATACGCAGTATTTT.

The chain carries TRBV18 and TRBJ1-5, with no clear D. Trimming left V 1 base short and J 5 bases short, with 6 bases between. Looked up from germline, CDR1 is KGHSH and CDR2 is LQKENI. This CDR3 region has 13 residues. The CDR3 here is CASSPQTDQPQHF. The CDR3 DNA reads as TGTGCCAGCTCACCACAAACAGATCAGCCCCAGCATTTT. Using reference TRBV18 and TRBJ1-5 for the parts outside the CDR3, the full variable domain is NAGVMQNPRHLVRRRGQEARLRCSPMKGHSHVYWYRQLPEEGLKFMVYLQKENIIDESGMPKERFSAEFPKEGPSILRIQQVVRGDSAAYFCASSPQTDQPQHFGDGTRLSIL.

This sequence joins TRBV7-8 and TRBJ2-5; TRBD1 aligns across 8 bases. The CDR3 runs 15 residues. Germline-derived CDR1 and CDR2 are SGHVS and FQNEAQ. V shed 1 base and J 4 bases; nucleotides not matched to a gene: 5. CDR3 in amino acids: CASSLVSDRAETQYF. For the CDR3, the DNA is TGTGCCAGCAGCTTAGTGTCGGACAGGGCAGAGACCCAGTACTTC.

The CDR3: CASSQGLSSYEQYF. The CDR3, as DNA: TGTGCCAGCAGCCAAGGACTCAGCTCCTACGAGCAGTACTTC. The rearrangement links TRBV3-1 (or the pseudogene TRBV3-2) to TRBJ2-7; D is unresolved. The V end lost 1 base, the J end lost 0 bases, and 7 bases lay between the germline ends. Germline-derived CDR1 and CDR2 are LGHDT and YNNKEL (reference sequence). There are 14 residues in the CDR3.

This rearrangement joins TRBV10-3 to TRBJ1-1; 7 nucleotides match TRBD1. The V and J ends lost 3 bases and 3 bases, in that order; junction bases with no gene match: 4. The V gene's germline CDR1 is ENHRY and CDR2 SYGVKD. The CDR3 consists of 14 residues. The CDR3 protein is CAISERTGHTEAFF. The CDR3 DNA sequence: TGTGCCATCAGTGAAAGGACAGGCCACACTGAAGCTTTCTTT.

The chain joins TRBV3-1 (or the pseudogene TRBV3-2) to TRBJ2-7; no clear D gene. Trimming pared 5 bases from V and 1 base from J, leaving 3 bases between. The CDR3 is 11 amino acids. Germline CDR1 is LGHDT and CDR2 is YNNKEL (reference sequence). CDR3 sequence (DNA): TGTGCCAGCAGCTCTTCCTACGAGCAGTACTTC. Amino acid sequence: CASSSSYEQYF.

In regard to this clone: Other nucleotide sequences from this sample produce the same CDR3. This chain joins TRBV5-1 and TRBJ2-7, with a weak D call TRBD2 (5 bases). The germline V gene encodes CDR1 SGHRS and CDR2 YFSETQ. The CDR3 runs 13 residues. The ends were cut back, 2 bases at V and 3 bases at J, with 9 bases in the middle. CDR3 amino acids: CASSFPGSYEQYF. The CDR3 DNA follows: TGCGCCAGCAGCTTTCCGGGAAGCTACGAGCAGTACTTC.

The chain has TRBV19 and TRBJ2-1; 12 bases line up with TRBD2. Germline CDR1 and CDR2: LNHDA and SQIVND (reference sequence). This CDR3 contains 14 residues. The junction had 3 bases not matched to a gene; V was cut back by 8 bases and J by 4 bases. CDR3 coding DNA: TGTGCCAGTGCTAGCGGGGGGGAATACAATGAGCAGTTCTTC. It codes for CASASGGEYNEQFF.

The chain joins TRBV19 to TRBJ2-7; D unclear. This CDR3 has 12 residues. V lost 3 bases and J 3 bases, leaving 6 bases between the germline ends. Per germline, CDR1 LNHDA and CDR2 SQIVND (reference sequence). CDR3 nucleotides: TGTGCCAGTAGTATCCCAAACTACGAGCAGTACTTC. Protein product: CASSIPNYEQYF.

V and J are TRBV19 and TRBJ1-4; D gene uncertain. The V gene lost 5 bases and the J gene lost 7 bases, with 20 bases spanning the gap. Germline loops: CDR1 LNHDA, CDR2 SQIVND (reference sequence). The CDR3 is made up of 16 amino acids. Here the CDR3 DNA reads TGTGCCAGTAGTCCCGCCAGACCCAACTCAGGTGAAAAACTGTTTTTT. It codes for CASSPARPNSGEKLFF.

V gene TRBV2 combines with J gene TRBJ1-1; tentative D call: TRBD1 (6 bases). Germline CDR1 reads SNHLY; CDR2 reads FYNNEI. The CDR3 is 16 residues long. The V end was cut by 3 bases, the J end by 2 bases, with 16 bases between. The CDR3 DNA follows: TGTGCCAGCAGTGAGGGATGGGGGCGGCTCAACACTGAAGCTTTCTTT. This encodes CASSEGWGRLNTEAFF.

This rearrangement joins TRBV5-1 to TRBJ1-4; 11 bases fit TRBD1. Per germline, CDR1 SGHRS and CDR2 YFSETQ. CDR3 length: 15 amino acids. V was clipped by 0 bases and J by 7 bases; unmatched bases: 2. This CDR3 is CASSLEGQGAEKLFF. CDR3 bases: TGCGCCAGCAGCTTGGAAGGACAGGGGGCTGAAAAACTGTTTTTT.

The chain couples TRBV3-1 (or the pseudogene TRBV3-2) to TRBJ1-2; D is ambiguous. V lost 6 bases, J lost 4 bases, and 12 bases lay in between. The germline gives CDR1 LGHDT, CDR2 YNNKEL (reference sequence). The CDR3 has 13 residues. The CDR3 DNA sequence: TGTGCCAGCAGTTTAGCCGGGTTCTATGGCTACACCTTC. It specifies CASSLAGFYGYTF.

This clone has just one count. V usage is TRBV5-1 and J usage is TRBJ2-2; a possible D gene is TRBD2 (6 bases). Trimming cost V 5 bases and J 5 bases, with 16 bases left between them. This CDR3 is built from 15 residues. The germline CDR1 and CDR2 sequences are SGHRS and YFSETQ. In DNA form, the CDR3 reads TGCGCCAGCAGGCCCCCGGGACTTCCTACCGGGGAGCTGTTTTTT. It is translated as CASRPPGLPTGELFF.

The rearrangement links TRBV6-1 to TRBJ2-7; D possibly corresponds to TRBD2 (6 bases). Germline-derived CDR1 and CDR2 are MNHNS and SASEGT. The CDR3 has 17 amino acids. Trimming left V 0 bases short and J 3 bases short, with 18 bases between. The CDR3 here is CASSEAGGGLINYEQYF. CDR3 DNA: TGTGCCAGCAGTGAAGCAGGTGGAGGGTTAATAAACTACGAGCAGTACTTC.

This rearrangement joins TRBV2 to TRBJ1-4, with TRBD1 as a possible D gene (5 bases). Germline lookup yields CDR1 SNHLY and CDR2 FYNNEI. The CDR3 is made up of 16 amino acids. V lost 0 bases and J 6 bases, leaving 14 bases between the germline ends. CDR3 nucleotide sequence: TGTGCCAGCAGTGAAGCCTTGGGGGGTTCTTATGAAAAACTGTTTTTT. It yields the protein CASSEALGGSYEKLFF.

This sequence joins TRBV3-1 (or the pseudogene TRBV3-2) and TRBJ2-3; D may be TRBD2 (5 bases). Germline V CDR1 and CDR2: LGHDT, YNNKEL (reference sequence). The ends were cut back, 0 bases at V and 8 bases at J, with 9 bases in the middle. There are 13 residues in the CDR3. CDR3 in DNA: TGTGCCAGCAGCCAAGATGTGGAGGTTACGCAGTATTTT. Its protein product is CASSQDVEVTQYF.

The gene calls are TRBV5-6 and TRBJ1-1; perhaps TRBD1 as D (5 bases). CDR3 size: 15 residues. Germline CDR1 reads SGHDT; CDR2 reads YYEEEE. Trimming removed 3 bases from V and 0 bases from J, with 12 bases in between. CDR3 bases: TGTGCCAGCAGCTCCGGGGGGTTTATGAACACTGAAGCTTTCTTT. Its translation is CASSSGGFMNTEAFF.

This clone was detected only a few times. The chain couples TRBV16 to TRBJ2-1; possible D gene TRBD2, 6 bases. Per germline, CDR1 KGHSY and CDR2 FQNENV. This CDR3 is 15 amino acids long. The V gene lost 3 bases and the J gene lost 6 bases, with 15 bases spanning the gap. CDR3: CASSHLLAFRNEQFF. CDR3 nucleotides: TGTGCCAGCAGCCATCTTCTAGCGTTTCGCAATGAGCAGTTCTTC.

The J gene is TRBJ2-1, the V gene TRBV19; D gene ambiguous. CDR1 LNHDA and CDR2 SQIVND come from the germline V gene (reference sequence). V was pared by 3 bases and J by 8 bases, with 5 bases between. This CDR3 region has 11 residues. The CDR3 coding sequence is TGTGCCAGTAGTATTATGTATGAGCAGTTCTTC. It yields the protein CASSIMYEQFF.

The chain is built from TRBV9 and TRBJ2-1; D not resolved. This CDR3 contains 13 residues. Trimming removed 0 bases from V and 7 bases from J, with 8 bases in between. Germline V gene data show CDR1 as SGDLS and CDR2 as YYNGEE. Here the CDR3 DNA reads TGTGCCAGCAGCGTAGGTACAGAGAATGAGCAGTTCTTC. It is translated as CASSVGTENEQFF.

The V gene is TRBV9, the J gene TRBJ2-3; TRBD2 matches 10 bases. CDR3 size: 15 residues. Germline assignment: CDR1 SGDLS and CDR2 YYNGEE. J was trimmed by 4 bases and V by 2 bases; bases with no gene match: 4. In nucleotides, the CDR3 is TGTGCCAGCAGCGTTAGCGGGGGGACGGCAGATACGCAGTATTTT. Encoded protein: CASSVSGGTADTQYF.

V is TRBV28 and J is TRBJ1-4; a weak D match, TRBD1 (5 bases). Trimming removed 1 base at V and 8 bases at J, with 14 bases between. This CDR3 has 15 residues. The germline V gene has CDR1 MDHEN and CDR2 SYDVKM. CDR3 region: CASSLSGWEGEKLFF. CDR3 sequence (DNA): TGTGCCAGCAGTTTATCAGGGTGGGAGGGAGAAAAACTGTTTTTT.

The chain joins TRBV15 to TRBJ2-7; 10 bases agree with TRBD1. Germline lookup yields CDR1 LNHNV and CDR2 YYDKDF (reference sequence). Trimming removed 5 bases from V and 7 bases from J; junction bases left unmatched: 8. CDR3 length equals 14 residues. In DNA form, the CDR3 reads TGTGCCACCAGCCTTGACAGGGGGCTGGAGGAGCAGTACTTC. Its translation is CATSLDRGLEEQYF.

Only one count was recorded for this clone. The V gene is TRBV18, the J gene TRBJ2-3; weak D call: TRBD1 (5 bases). Germline V gene data show CDR1 as KGHSH and CDR2 as LQKENI. CDR3 size: 15 residues. V was pared by 1 base and J by 2 bases, with 10 bases between. CDR3 DNA sequence: TGTGCCAGCTCACCACGACAGTTAATCACAGATACGCAGTATTTT. This sequence encodes CASSPRQLITDTQYF.

This chain joins TRBV6-5 and TRBJ1-1; tentative D call: TRBD1 (6 bases). V was clipped by 7 bases and J by 0 bases, with 15 bases between them. The CDR3 has 15 residues. Germline CDR1 and CDR2: MNHEY and SVGAGI. As DNA, the CDR3 is TGTGCCAGCACTCCCGGGGGGCACATGAACACTGAAGCTTTCTTT. It yields the protein CASTPGGHMNTEAFF.

The CDR3 loop is CASSLGRGTEAFF. In nucleotides, the CDR3 is TGTGCCAGCAGCTTGGGGAGGGGCACTGAAGCTTTCTTT. J is TRBJ1-1 and V is TRBV5-6, with D perhaps matching TRBD1 (5 bases). This CDR3 has 13 residues. Germline loops: CDR1 SGHDT, CDR2 YYEEEE. V was pared by 0 bases and J by 4 bases, with 7 bases between.